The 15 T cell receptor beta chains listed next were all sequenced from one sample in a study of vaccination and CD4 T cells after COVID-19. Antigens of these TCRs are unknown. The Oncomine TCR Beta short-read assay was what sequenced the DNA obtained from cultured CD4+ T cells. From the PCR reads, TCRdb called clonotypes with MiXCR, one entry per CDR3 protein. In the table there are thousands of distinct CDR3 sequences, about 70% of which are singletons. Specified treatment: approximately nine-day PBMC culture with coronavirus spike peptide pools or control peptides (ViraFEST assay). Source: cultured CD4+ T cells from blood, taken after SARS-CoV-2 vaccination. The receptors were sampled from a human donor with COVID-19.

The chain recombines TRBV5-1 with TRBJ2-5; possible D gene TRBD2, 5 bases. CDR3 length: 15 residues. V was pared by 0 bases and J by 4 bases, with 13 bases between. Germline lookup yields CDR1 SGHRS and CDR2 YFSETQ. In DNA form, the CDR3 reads TGCGCCAGCAGCTTGGATCCTAGCACGCGAGAGACCCAGTACTTC. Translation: CASSLDPSTRETQYF. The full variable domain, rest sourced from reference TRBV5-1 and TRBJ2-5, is KAGVTQTPRYLIKTRGQQVTLSCSPISGHRSVSWYQQTPGQGLQFLFEYFSETQRNKGNFPGRFSGRQFSNSRSEMNVSTLELGDSALYLCASSLDPSTRETQYFGPGTRLLVL.

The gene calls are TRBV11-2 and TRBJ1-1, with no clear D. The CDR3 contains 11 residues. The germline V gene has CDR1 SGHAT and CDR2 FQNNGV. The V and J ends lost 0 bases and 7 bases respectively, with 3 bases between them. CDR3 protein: CASSLDFEAFF. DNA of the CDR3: TGTGCCAGCAGCTTAGATTTTGAAGCTTTCTTT.

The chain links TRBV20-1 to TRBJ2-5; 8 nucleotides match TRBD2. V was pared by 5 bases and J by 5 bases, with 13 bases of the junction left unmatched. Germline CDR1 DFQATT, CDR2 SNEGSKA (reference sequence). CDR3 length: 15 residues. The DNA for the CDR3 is TGCAGTGCTCCCGTTTTGGGCGGGAGGACGGAGACCCAGTACTTC. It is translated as CSAPVLGGRTETQYF.

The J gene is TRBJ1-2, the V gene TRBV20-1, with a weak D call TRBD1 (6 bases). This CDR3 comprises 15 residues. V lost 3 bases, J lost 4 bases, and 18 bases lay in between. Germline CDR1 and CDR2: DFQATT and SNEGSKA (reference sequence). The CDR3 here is CSASSPGQNIYGYTF. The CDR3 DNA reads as TGCAGTGCTAGTTCCCCCGGACAGAATATCTATGGCTACACCTTC.

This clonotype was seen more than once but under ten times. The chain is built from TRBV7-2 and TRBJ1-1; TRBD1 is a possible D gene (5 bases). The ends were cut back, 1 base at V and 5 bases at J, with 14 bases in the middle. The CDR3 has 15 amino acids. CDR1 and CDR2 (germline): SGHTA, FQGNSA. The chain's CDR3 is CASSLVVGGGTEAFF. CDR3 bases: TGTGCCAGCAGCTTAGTAGTCGGGGGGGGAACTGAAGCTTTCTTT.

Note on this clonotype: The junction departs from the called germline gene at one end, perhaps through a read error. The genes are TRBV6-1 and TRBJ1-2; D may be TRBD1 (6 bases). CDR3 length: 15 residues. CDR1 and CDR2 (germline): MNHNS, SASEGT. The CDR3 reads CVSSEDLGQIYGYTF. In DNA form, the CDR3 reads TGTGTCAGCAGTGAGGACTTAGGACAGATCTATGGCTACACCTTC.

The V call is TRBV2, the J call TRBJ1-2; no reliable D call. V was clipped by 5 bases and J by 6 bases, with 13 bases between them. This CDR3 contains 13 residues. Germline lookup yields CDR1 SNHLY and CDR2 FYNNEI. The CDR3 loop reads CASSPTKFDGYTF. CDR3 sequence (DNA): TGTGCCAGCAGTCCGACAAAGTTCGATGGCTACACCTTC.

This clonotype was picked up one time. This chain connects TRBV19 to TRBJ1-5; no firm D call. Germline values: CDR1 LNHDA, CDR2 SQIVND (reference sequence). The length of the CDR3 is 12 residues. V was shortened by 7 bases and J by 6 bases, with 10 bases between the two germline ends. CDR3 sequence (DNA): TGTGCCAGTACAGTTTTTGGTCAGCCCCAGCATTTT. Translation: CASTVFGQPQHF.

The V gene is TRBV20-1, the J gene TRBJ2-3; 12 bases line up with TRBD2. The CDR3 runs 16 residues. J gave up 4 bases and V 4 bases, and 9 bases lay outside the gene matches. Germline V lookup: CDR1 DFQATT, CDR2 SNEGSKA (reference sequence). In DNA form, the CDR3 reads TGCAGTGCTACTAGCGGGGGGGCCGTTAAATCAGATACGCAGTATTTT. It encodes CSATSGGAVKSDTQYF.

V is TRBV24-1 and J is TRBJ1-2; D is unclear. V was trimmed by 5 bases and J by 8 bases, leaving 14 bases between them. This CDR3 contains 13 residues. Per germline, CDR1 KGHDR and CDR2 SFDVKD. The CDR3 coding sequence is TGTGCCACCAGTGGGATCCGTGGTGAGGGCTACACCTTC. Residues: CATSGIRGEGYTF.

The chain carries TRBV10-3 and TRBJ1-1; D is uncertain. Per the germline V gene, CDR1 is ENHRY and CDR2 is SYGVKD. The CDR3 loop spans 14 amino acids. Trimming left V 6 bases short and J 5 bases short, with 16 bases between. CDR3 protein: CAIRLAEVGTEAFF. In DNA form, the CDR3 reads TGTGCCATCAGACTGGCCGAGGTAGGGACTGAAGCTTTCTTT.

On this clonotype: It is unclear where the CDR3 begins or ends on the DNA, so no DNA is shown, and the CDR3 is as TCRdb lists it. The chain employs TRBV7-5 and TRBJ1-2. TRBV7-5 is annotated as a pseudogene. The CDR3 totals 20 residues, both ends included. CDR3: CISVPEAPRGGREGNYGYTF.

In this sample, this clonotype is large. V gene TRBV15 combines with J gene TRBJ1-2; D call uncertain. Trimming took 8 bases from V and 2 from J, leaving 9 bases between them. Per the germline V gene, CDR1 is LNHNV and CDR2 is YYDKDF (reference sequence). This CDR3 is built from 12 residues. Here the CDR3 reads CATSYGNYGYTF. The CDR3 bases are TGTGCCACCTCCTACGGGAACTATGGCTACACCTTC.

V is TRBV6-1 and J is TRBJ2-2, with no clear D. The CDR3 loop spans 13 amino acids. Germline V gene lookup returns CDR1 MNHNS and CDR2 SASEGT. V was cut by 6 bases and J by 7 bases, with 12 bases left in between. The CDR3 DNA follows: TGTGCCAGCAGCCCCGGGTCGCTCGGGGAGCTGTTTTTT. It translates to CASSPGSLGELFF.

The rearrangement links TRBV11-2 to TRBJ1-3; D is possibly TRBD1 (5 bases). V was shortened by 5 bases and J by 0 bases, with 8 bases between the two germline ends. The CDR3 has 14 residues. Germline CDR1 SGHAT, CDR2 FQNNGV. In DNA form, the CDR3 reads TGTGCCAGCAGCGGGGCCCGCTCTGGAAACACCATATATTTT. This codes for CASSGARSGNTIYF.